The 19 T cell receptor beta chains below were found in one sample sequenced in a study of vaccination and CD4 T cells after COVID-19. Treatment denoted: roughly 10-day PBMC culture with coronavirus spike peptide pools or control peptides (ViraFEST assay). The antigens for these receptors are not known. The Oncomine TCR Beta short-read assay generated sequence data from the DNA of cultured CD4+ T cells. Each CDR3 protein gets one entry after TCRdb re-called the PCR reads with MiXCR. The sample carries 25,000 to 30,000 distinct CDR3 sequences, about 60% recorded once. The material sequenced was CD4+ T cells from blood, cultured in vitro, taken after SARS-CoV-2 vaccination. These receptors were collected from a human donor who received a COVID-19 vaccine.

The gene calls are TRBV5-1 and TRBJ1-2; D unresolved. This CDR3 is built from 13 residues. From germline, CDR1 is SGHRS and CDR2 YFSETQ. Trimming removed 0 bases at V and 8 bases at J, with 11 bases between. CDR3 DNA sequence: TGCGCCAGCAGCTTGGCGGGAGATCGCGGCTACACCTTC. Translated: CASSLAGDRGYTF.

The genes are TRBV27 and TRBJ2-3; 10 bases align to TRBD2. Per germline, CDR1 MNHEY and CDR2 SMNVEV (reference sequence). This CDR3 contains 15 residues. Trimming removed 5 bases from V and 6 bases from J; junction bases left unmatched: 8. CDR3 protein: CASSIQRGGWDTQYF. As DNA, the CDR3 is TGTGCCAGCAGTATTCAGCGGGGGGGCTGGGATACGCAGTATTTT.

This rearrangement joins TRBV19 to TRBJ2-7; 7 positions match TRBD2. The V gene's germline CDR1 is LNHDA and CDR2 SQIVND (reference sequence). V lost 6 bases, J lost 1 base, and 9 bases stayed unmatched. The CDR3 covers 15 residues. The CDR3: CASSTSAGYSYEQYF. The CDR3 DNA reads as TGTGCCAGTAGCACGTCAGCGGGGTATTCCTACGAGCAGTACTTC.

The gene calls are TRBV7-9 and TRBJ1-1; D unresolved. V was cut by 8 bases and J by 0 bases, with 10 bases left in between. Germline V gene lookup returns CDR1 SEHNR and CDR2 FQNEAQ (reference sequence). This CDR3 comprises 13 residues. CDR3 nucleotides: TGTGCCAGCTACGAGGAAATGAACACTGAAGCTTTCTTT. Translated, it gives CASYEEMNTEAFF.

This clonotype was recorded a few times. The gene calls are TRBV30 and TRBJ1-5; 11 bases are shared with TRBD1. CDR1 is GTSNPN, CDR2 SVGIG, per germline (reference sequence). The V segment lost 4 bases and the J segment 3 bases; nucleotides outside the gene matches: 14. The length of the CDR3 is 18 residues. As DNA, the CDR3 is TGTGCCTGGAACTCCGGGACAGGGGGTTCATTGGTCAATCAGCCCCAGCATTTT. It yields the protein CAWNSGTGGSLVNQPQHF.

This clonotype showed up just a few times. The V call is TRBV20-1, the J call TRBJ1-5, with D maybe TRBD1 (5 bases). The CDR3 consists of 14 residues. Trimming removed 1 base from V and 4 bases from J, with 11 bases in between. The germline V gene has CDR1 DFQATT and CDR2 SNEGSKA (reference sequence). DNA for the CDR3: TGCAGTGCTAGAGTTCAGGGCTTTAATCAGCCCCAGCATTTT. Residues: CSARVQGFNQPQHF.

The J gene is TRBJ2-7, the V gene TRBV2, with D uncertain. The V gene's germline CDR1 is SNHLY and CDR2 FYNNEI. This CDR3 has 14 amino acids. Trimming cost V 0 bases and J 0 bases, with 6 bases left between them. This chain's CDR3 is CASSEAGNSYEQYF. CDR3 nucleotides: TGTGCCAGCAGTGAAGCGGGGAACTCCTACGAGCAGTACTTC.

This clonotype has more than one count but fewer than ten. The chain links TRBV6-5 to TRBJ2-7; tentatively, D is TRBD1 (6 bases). The CDR3 sequence is 14 residues long. Trimming removed 4 bases from V and 1 base from J, with 11 bases in between. In germline, CDR1 is MNHEY, CDR2 SVGAGI. CDR3 sequence reads: CASSSEGQSYEQYF. As DNA, the CDR3 is TGTGCCAGCAGTTCCGAGGGACAATCCTACGAGCAGTACTTC.

The chain joins TRBV7-2 to TRBJ2-2; perhaps TRBD2 as D (6 bases). CDR3 size: 15 residues. With 1 base removed from V and 4 bases from J, the gap between germline ends came to 10 bases. Germline V CDR1 and CDR2: SGHTA, FQGNSA. The CDR3 DNA reads TGTGCCAGCAGCTTAGGGGCAGCGGGCACCGGGGAGCTGTTTTTT. As protein: CASSLGAAGTGELFF.

The rearrangement links TRBV10-3 to TRBJ2-7; TRBD1 agrees at 9 bases. V shed 4 bases and J 2 bases; nucleotides not matched to a gene: 0. Per germline, CDR1 ENHRY and CDR2 SYGVKD. CDR3 length equals 13 residues. The CDR3, as DNA: TGTGCCATCAGTGGACAGGGGGCCTACGAGCAGTACTTC. It yields the protein CAISGQGAYEQYF.

There are a few counts of this clonotype. This chain links TRBV6-1 with TRBJ1-1; 7 positions match TRBD1. In germline, CDR1 is MNHNS, CDR2 SASEGT. The CDR3 spans 14 residues. The ends lost 1 base at V and 5 bases at J; junction bases unmatched: 4. CDR3 sequence: CASSEDRGKTEAFF. The CDR3 DNA is TGTGCCAGCAGTGAAGACAGGGGAAAGACTGAAGCTTTCTTT.

In this sample, this clonotype turned up a few times. The rearrangement uses TRBV27 and TRBJ1-4; D is possibly TRBD1 (5 bases). The CDR3 runs to 14 residues. CDR1 and CDR2 from the germline V gene are MNHEY and SMNVEV (reference sequence). Trimming removed 3 bases at V and 2 bases at J, with 7 bases between. The CDR3 protein is CASSFRETNEKLFF. The CDR3 region has the DNA TGTGCCAGCAGTTTCAGGGAGACTAATGAAAAACTGTTTTTT. The entire variable domain, with the rest obtained from reference TRBV27 and TRBJ1-4, is as follows: EAQVTQNPRYLITVTGKKLTVTCSQNMNHEYMSWYRQDPGLGLRQIYYSMNVEVTDKGDVPEGYKVSRKEKRNFPLILESPSPNQTSLYFCASSFRETNEKLFFGSGTQLSVL.

This clonotype was seen a few times. The J gene is TRBJ2-1, the V gene TRBV20-1; D is possibly TRBD2 (6 bases). The CDR3 consists of 17 residues. Germline lookup yields CDR1 DFQATT and CDR2 SNEGSKA (reference sequence). V lost 0 bases to trimming and J lost 1 base, with 16 bases between them. The CDR3 spells CSARDRGAGRSYNEQFF. CDR3 sequence (DNA): TGCAGTGCTAGAGATCGAGGGGCAGGGAGGTCCTACAATGAGCAGTTCTTC.

The chain recombines TRBV20-1 with TRBJ2-4, with 10 bases matching TRBD1. The trim removed 6 bases at V and 9 bases at J, leaving 8 bases unmatched. The germline gives CDR1 DFQATT, CDR2 SNEGSKA (reference sequence). The CDR3 loop spans 13 amino acids. The CDR3 is CSAQDRGLSIQYF. Here the CDR3 DNA reads TGCAGTGCCCAAGACAGGGGGCTTAGCATTCAGTACTTC.

J is TRBJ2-3 and V is TRBV2; D may match TRBD1 or TRBD2 (5 bases each). Germline values: CDR1 SNHLY, CDR2 FYNNEI. This CDR3 region has 15 residues. Trimming took off 5 bases at V and 1 base at J, with 13 bases between the two ends. CDR3 sequence reads: CASSRDAPGTDTQYF. Here the CDR3 DNA reads TGTGCCAGCAGTAGGGACGCCCCCGGCACAGATACGCAGTATTTT.

The chain links TRBV7-9 to TRBJ1-4; 7 nucleotides line up with TRBD1. V lost 2 bases and J lost 6; bases outside the gene matches: 6. The CDR3 sequence is 15 residues long. Germline CDR1 SEHNR, CDR2 FQNEAQ (reference sequence). CDR3 residues: CASSLTGEVDEKLFF. Written as DNA, the CDR3 is TGTGCCAGCAGCTTAACAGGGGAGGTTGATGAAAAACTGTTTTTT.

The J gene is TRBJ1-2, the V gene TRBV10-1; TRBD1 matches at 7 bases. J lost 8 bases, V lost 10 bases, and 10 bases had no gene match. The CDR3 totals 12 residues. Looked up from germline, CDR1 is WNHNN and CDR2 is SYGVQD (reference sequence). CDR3 nucleotide sequence: TGCGCCACAGGGGACAGCCCCGGGGGCTACACCTTC. Protein: CATGDSPGGYTF.

The J gene is TRBJ2-4, the V gene TRBV27, with 7 bases lining up with TRBD1. The CDR3 sequence is 16 residues long. The V segment lost 2 bases and the J segment 1 base; nucleotides outside the gene matches: 5. Germline CDR1 is MNHEY and CDR2 is SMNVEV (reference sequence). CDR3 in amino acids: CASSLLQGKAKNIQYF. In nucleotides, the CDR3 is TGTGCCAGCAGTTTACTACAGGGGAAGGCCAAAAACATTCAGTACTTC.

This clonotype was recorded a few times. This chain uses TRBV12-3 or TRBV12-4 with TRBJ1-5, with D hard to call. The CDR3 is 13 residues long. The germline V and J ends were trimmed by 5 bases and 4 bases, with 9 bases remaining between them. CDR3 residues: CASSRGKNQPQHF. The DNA of the CDR3 is TGTGCCAGCAGTCGGGGTAAAAATCAGCCCCAGCATTTT.